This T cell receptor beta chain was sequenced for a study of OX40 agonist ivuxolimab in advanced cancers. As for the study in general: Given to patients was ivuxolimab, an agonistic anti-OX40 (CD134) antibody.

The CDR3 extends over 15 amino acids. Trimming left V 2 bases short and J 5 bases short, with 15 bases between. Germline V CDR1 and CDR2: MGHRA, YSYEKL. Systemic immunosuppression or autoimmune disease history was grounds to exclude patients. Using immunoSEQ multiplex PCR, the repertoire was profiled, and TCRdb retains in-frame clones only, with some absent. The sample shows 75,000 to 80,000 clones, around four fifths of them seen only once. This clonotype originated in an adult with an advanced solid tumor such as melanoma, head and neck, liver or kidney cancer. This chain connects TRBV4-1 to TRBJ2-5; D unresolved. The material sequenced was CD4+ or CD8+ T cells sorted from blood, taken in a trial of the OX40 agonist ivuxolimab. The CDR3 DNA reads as TGCGCCAGCAGCCAACTCCTGACCAGAGAGGAGACCCAGTACTTC. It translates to CASSQLLTREETQYF.